This T cell receptor (beta chain) was sequenced in a study of cytomegalovirus exposure and HLA in healthy donors. Both 60 Vbeta primers and 13 Jbeta primers went into the PCR. TCRdb's copy holds only in-frame clones and misses some; the assay was immunoSEQ multiplex PCR. The sample gives more than 90,000 clones, roughly four fifths of which show up once; roughly 15% is in the top ten. CDR1 SGHRS and CDR2 YFSETQ come from the germline V gene. CDR3 length equals 15 residues. With respect to this clone: One end of the junction fails to match germline, which may point to a read error.

Sequencing was carried out using PBMCs. This clonotype was obtained from a man over 45 in good health and CMV-seropositive. The rearrangement links TRBV5-1 to TRBJ1-5; D might be TRBD1 (5 bases). The DNA of the CDR3 is TGCGCCAGCAGGGGGGGATCGGACGGCAAACAGCCCCAGCATTTT. It codes for CASRGGSDGKQPQHF.